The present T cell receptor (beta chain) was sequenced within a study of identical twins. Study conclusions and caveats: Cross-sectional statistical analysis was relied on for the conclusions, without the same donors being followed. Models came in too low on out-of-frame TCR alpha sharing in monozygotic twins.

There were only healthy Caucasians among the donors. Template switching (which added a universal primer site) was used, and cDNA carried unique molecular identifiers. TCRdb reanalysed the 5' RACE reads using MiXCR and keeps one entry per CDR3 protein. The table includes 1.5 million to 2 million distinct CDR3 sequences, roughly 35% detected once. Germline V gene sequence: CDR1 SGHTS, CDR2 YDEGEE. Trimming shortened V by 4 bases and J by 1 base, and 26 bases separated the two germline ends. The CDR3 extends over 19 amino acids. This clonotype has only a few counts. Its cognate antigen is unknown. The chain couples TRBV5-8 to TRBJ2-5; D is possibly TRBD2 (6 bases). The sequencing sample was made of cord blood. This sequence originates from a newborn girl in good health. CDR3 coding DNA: TGTGCCAGCAGCCTCCTAATAGTCGGGGGTTATGGTCCCCAAGAGACCCAGTACTTC. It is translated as CASSLLIVGGYGPQETQYF.